The 13 T cell receptor beta chains listed next were all sequenced from one sample in a study of cytomegalovirus exposure and HLA in healthy donors. The assay was immunoSEQ multiplex PCR, and TCRdb's table has in-frame clones only and misses some. The data show 150,000 to 200,000 clones, roughly 89% seen once. The sequencing input was PBMCs. These receptors originate from a young woman in good health and CMV-seropositive.

The chain couples TRBV6-5 to TRBJ1-4; D is ambiguous. CDR1 is MNHEY and CDR2 is SVGAGI in the germline V gene. The germline V and J ends were trimmed by 2 bases and 7 bases, with 8 bases remaining between them. This CDR3 contains 13 residues. This CDR3 is CASSYGLSEKLFF. The CDR3 bases are TGTGCCAGCAGTTACGGGCTGAGTGAAAAACTGTTTTTT.

This chain uses TRBV5-1 with TRBJ1-4; 8 positions agree with TRBD1. Germline V gene sequence: CDR1 SGHRS, CDR2 YFSETQ. The CDR3 extends over 14 amino acids. V was clipped by 5 bases and J by 6 bases; unmatched bases: 6. CDR3 region: CASRRTGLDEKLFF. The CDR3 coding sequence is TGCGCCAGCAGACGGACAGGGTTGGATGAAAAACTGTTTTTT. Complete variable domain (other parts from reference TRBV5-1 and TRBJ1-4): KAGVTQTPRYLIKTRGQQVTLSCSPISGHRSVSWYQQTPGQGLQFLFEYFSETQRNKGNFPGRFSGRQFSNSRSEMNVSTLELGDSALYLCASRRTGLDEKLFFGSGTQLSVL.

V and J are TRBV4-3 and TRBJ1-1; 9 bases fit TRBD1. CDR1 is LGHNA, CDR2 YSLEER, per germline. The CDR3 is 15 amino acids. V lost 3 bases and J lost 5; bases outside the gene matches: 7. The CDR3 is CASSHAGTGRTEAFF. The CDR3 nucleotides are TGCGCCAGCAGCCATGCCGGGACAGGGCGAACTGAAGCTTTCTTT.

J is TRBJ2-6 and V is TRBV2; 10 bases agree with TRBD1. CDR1 and CDR2 (germline): SNHLY, FYNNEI. After removal of 8 bases from V and 2 bases from J, the junction contained 6 bases not matched to a gene. The CDR3 covers 16 residues. The CDR3 loop reads CASGGQGRTGANVLTF. CDR3 nucleotides: TGTGCCAGCGGGGGACAGGGGAGGACTGGGGCCAACGTCCTGACTTTC.

This chain connects TRBV6-5 to TRBJ2-3, with 10 bases matching TRBD2. The germline gives CDR1 MNHEY, CDR2 SVGAGI. This CDR3 contains 14 residues. J gave up 6 bases and V 2 bases, and 2 bases lay outside the gene matches. The CDR3 DNA is TGTGCCAGCAGTTACCTGACTAGCGGGGATACGCAGTATTTT. This codes for CASSYLTSGDTQYF.

This chain links TRBV5-1 with TRBJ1-2, with 8 positions matching TRBD1. V shed 4 bases and J 8 bases; nucleotides not matched to a gene: 10. This CDR3 contains 14 residues. The germline V gene has CDR1 SGHRS and CDR2 YFSETQ. The CDR3: CASSPDREGGGYTF. Here the CDR3 DNA reads TGCGCCAGCAGCCCGGACAGGGAGGGTGGAGGCTACACCTTC.

This clone was seen a few times. This chain uses TRBV28 with TRBJ2-7; tentatively, D is TRBD1 (6 bases). Trimming took 3 bases from V and 3 from J, leaving 12 bases between them. The CDR3 is made up of 14 amino acids. Germline V gene lookup returns CDR1 MDHEN and CDR2 SYDVKM. In DNA form, the CDR3 reads TGTGCCAGCAGTTTCGTCCAGGGGAACTACGAGCAGTACTTC. Protein: CASSFVQGNYEQYF.

This clone was counted a single time. V and J are TRBV18 and TRBJ2-1; 14 bases line up with TRBD2. After removal of 5 bases from V and 9 bases from J, the junction contained 9 bases not matched to a gene. Germline V gene lookup returns CDR1 KGHSH and CDR2 LQKENI. The CDR3 totals 16 residues. The CDR3 sequence: CASSSTGTSGSSEQFF. In DNA, the CDR3 is TGTGCCAGCTCATCGACCGGGACTAGCGGGAGTAGTGAGCAGTTCTTC.

The V and J genes are TRBV5-1 and TRBJ2-3; tentative D call: TRBD2 (6 bases). CDR3 length: 14 residues. Germline CDR1 SGHRS, CDR2 YFSETQ. Trimming pared 2 bases from V and 2 bases from J, leaving 9 bases between. The CDR3 region has the DNA TGCGCCAGCAGCTTACTAGCAAACACAGATACGCAGTATTTT. It encodes CASSLLANTDTQYF.

The chain is built from TRBV11-2 and TRBJ1-5; a possible D gene is TRBD1 (6 bases). Trimming left V 6 bases short and J 4 bases short, with 10 bases between. Germline V lookup: CDR1 SGHAT, CDR2 FQNNGV. The CDR3 sequence is 13 residues long. The CDR3 reads CASSSGENQPQHF. Written as DNA, the CDR3 is TGTGCCAGCAGTTCAGGGGAGAATCAGCCCCAGCATTTT.

J is TRBJ1-2 and V is TRBV7-6, with 10 bases identical to TRBD1. CDR1 is SGHVS, CDR2 FNYEAQ, per germline. V was pared by 1 base and J by 6 bases, with 2 bases of the junction left unmatched. CDR3 length: 14 amino acids. The CDR3 protein is CASSLEGTGDGYTF. As DNA, the CDR3 is TGTGCCAGCAGCTTAGAAGGGACAGGGGATGGCTACACCTTC.

The CDR3 is CASNGQGADTQYF. The CDR3 nucleotides are TGTGCCAGCAACGGACAGGGGGCAGATACGCAGTATTTT. This chain joins TRBV2 and TRBJ2-3; 10 bases map to TRBD1. The CDR3 totals 13 residues. CDR1 is SNHLY and CDR2 is FYNNEI in the germline V gene. The V gene end was trimmed by 7 bases and the J gene end by 4 bases; junction bases not matched to a gene: 2. The complete variable domain, with remaining parts taken from reference TRBV2 and TRBJ2-3, reads EPEVTQTPSHQVTQMGQEVILRCVPISNHLYFYWYRQILGQKVEFLVSFYNNEISEKSEIFDDQFSVERPDGSNFTLKIRSTKLEDSAMYFCASNGQGADTQYFGPGTRLTVL.

The DNA for the CDR3 is TGTGCCAGCAGCCCTTTCACAGATACGCAGTATTTT. Translation: CASSPFTDTQYF. The V and J genes are TRBV7-2 and TRBJ2-3; D gene uncertain. CDR3 length equals 12 residues. Germline CDR1 reads SGHTA; CDR2 reads FQGNSA. V lost 5 bases, J lost 2 bases, and 5 bases lay in between.